Given below is one T cell receptor beta chain in context. Random hexamers primed reverse transcription of roughly 0.5 to 1 ug RNA. One entry per CDR3 protein, called by TCRdb with MiXCR from the immunoSEQ multiplex PCR reads. The data contain under 300,000 distinct CDR3 sequences, 90% to 96% of them singletons. The CDR3 extends over 15 amino acids. Deletions cut 2 bases from V and 4 bases from J, with 17 bases between. Germline assignment: CDR1 SQVTM and CDR2 ANQGSEA. The sample belongs to a study of CD8 T cells in Susac syndrome. The chain combines TRBV29-1 with TRBJ1-2; no definite D call. The receptor was isolated from a human donor with Susac syndrome. Sequenced sample: CD4+ T cells from PBMCs. The CDR3 reads CSVESGVSPSYGYTF. Here the CDR3 DNA reads TGCAGCGTTGAATCTGGGGTCAGTCCTAGCTATGGCTACACCTTC.